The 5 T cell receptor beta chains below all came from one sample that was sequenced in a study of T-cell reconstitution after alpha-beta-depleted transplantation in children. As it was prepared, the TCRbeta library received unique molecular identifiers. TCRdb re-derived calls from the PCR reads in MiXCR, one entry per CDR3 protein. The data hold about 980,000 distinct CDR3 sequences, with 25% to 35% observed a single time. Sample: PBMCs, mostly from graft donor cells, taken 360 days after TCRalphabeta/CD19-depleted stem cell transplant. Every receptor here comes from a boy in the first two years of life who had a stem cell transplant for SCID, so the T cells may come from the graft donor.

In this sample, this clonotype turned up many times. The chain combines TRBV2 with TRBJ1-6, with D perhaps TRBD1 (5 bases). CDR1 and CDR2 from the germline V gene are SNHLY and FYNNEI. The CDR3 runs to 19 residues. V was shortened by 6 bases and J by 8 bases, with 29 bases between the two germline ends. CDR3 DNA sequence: TGTGCCAGCAGGGACACGGCCCGAATAACTCCTCAAGGCCATTCACCCCTCCACTTT. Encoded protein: CASRDTARITPQGHSPLHF.

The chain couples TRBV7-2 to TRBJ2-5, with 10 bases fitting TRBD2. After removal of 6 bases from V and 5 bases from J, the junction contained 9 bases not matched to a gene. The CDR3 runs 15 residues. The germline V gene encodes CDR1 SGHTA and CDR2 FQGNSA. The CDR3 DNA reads TGTGCCAGCAGGGTTAGCGGGGGGCTAGGGGAGACCCAGTACTTC. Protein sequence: CASRVSGGLGETQYF.

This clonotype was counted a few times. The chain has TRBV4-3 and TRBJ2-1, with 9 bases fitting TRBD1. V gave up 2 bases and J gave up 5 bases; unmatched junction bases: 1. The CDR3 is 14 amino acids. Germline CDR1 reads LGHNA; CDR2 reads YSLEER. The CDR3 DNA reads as TGCGCCAGCAGCCAACGGACAGGGGACAATGAGCAGTTCTTC. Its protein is CASSQRTGDNEQFF.

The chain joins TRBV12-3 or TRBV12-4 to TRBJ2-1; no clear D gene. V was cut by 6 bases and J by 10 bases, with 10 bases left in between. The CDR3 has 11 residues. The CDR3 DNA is TGTGCCAGCAGCACGTTAAAGGAGCAGTTCTTC. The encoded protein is CASSTLKEQFF.

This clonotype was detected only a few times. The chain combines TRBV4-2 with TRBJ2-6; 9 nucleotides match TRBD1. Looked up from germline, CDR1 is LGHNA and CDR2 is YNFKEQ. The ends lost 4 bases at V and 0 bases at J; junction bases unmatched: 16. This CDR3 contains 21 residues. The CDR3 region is CASSLRGQGREKSSGANVLTF. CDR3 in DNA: TGTGCCAGCAGCCTTCGGGGACAGGGCAGGGAAAAGAGCTCTGGGGCCAACGTCCTGACTTTC.